The 30 T cell receptor beta chains reported below all come from one sample, sequenced in a study of T cells in Graves' hyperthyroidism and ophthalmopathy. The TCR beta CDR3 regions underwent amplification using RNA transcripts as the source. First-round RT-PCR of the TCR CDR3 relied on the HTBI primer set. MiXCR was run by TCRdb on the multiplex PCR reads, yielding one entry per CDR3 protein. This sample yields approximately 690,000 distinct CDR3 sequences, of which around 21% are seen a single time; 30% to 40% belongs to the top ten. The sequencing input was blood. Receptor source: a man aged 25 to 45 with Graves' ophthalmopathy.

This chain joins TRBV5-1 and TRBJ2-2, with D perhaps being TRBD1 or TRBD2 (5 bases each). The CDR3 runs to 17 residues. Germline V gene sequence: CDR1 SGHRS, CDR2 YFSETQ. Trimming pared 0 bases from V and 0 bases from J, leaving 12 bases between. CDR3 bases: TGCGCCAGCAGCTTGGCGGGGCACAGTACGAACACCGGGGAGCTGTTTTTT. It yields the protein CASSLAGHSTNTGELFF.

The table lists this clonotype with a few counts. V and J are TRBV15 and TRBJ2-7; no clear D gene. With 5 bases removed from V and 1 base from J, the gap between germline ends came to 9 bases. Germline values: CDR1 LNHNV, CDR2 YYDKDF (reference sequence). This CDR3 is built from 13 residues. For the CDR3, the DNA is TGTGCCACCAGCCCCGCGGATTCCTACGAGCAGTACTTC. It encodes CATSPADSYEQYF.

The rearrangement uses TRBV29-1 and TRBJ2-5; the match to TRBD2 covers 9 bases. CDR1 and CDR2 from the germline V gene are SQVTM and ANQGSEA. The CDR3 loop spans 12 amino acids. V was clipped by 7 bases and J by 5 bases; unmatched bases: 5. CDR3 region: CSGVTSGETQYF. CDR3 sequence (DNA): TGCAGCGGTGTGACTAGCGGCGAGACCCAGTACTTC.

The chain has TRBV10-3 and TRBJ1-5, with D perhaps matching TRBD1 (6 bases). CDR3 size: 13 residues. V lost 10 bases and J lost 5, with 15 bases in between. Germline CDR1 and CDR2: ENHRY and SYGVKD. This CDR3 is CATRTARDQPQHF. The CDR3 region has the DNA TGTGCCACGCGGACAGCCCGGGATCAGCCCCAGCATTTT.

In this sample, this clonotype turned up many times. V is TRBV6-1 and J is TRBJ1-2, with TRBD1 matching over 7 bases. The CDR3 has 13 amino acids. Trimming at V came to 2 bases and at J to 4 bases, leaving 1 base not matched to a gene. Germline CDR1 and CDR2: MNHNS and SASEGT. CDR3 coding DNA: TGTGCCAGCAGTGAACAGGGGGGCTATGGCTACACCTTC. Residues: CASSEQGGYGYTF.

This clonotype was detected only a few times. This chain joins TRBV27 and TRBJ1-1, with 7 bases that match TRBD1. The CDR3 totals 13 residues. Germline V gene lookup returns CDR1 MNHEY and CDR2 SMNVEV (reference sequence). The V segment lost 5 bases and the J segment 4 bases; nucleotides outside the gene matches: 4. CDR3 coding DNA: TGTGCCAGCAGTGTTAACAGGGGCACTGAAGCTTTCTTT. Its translation is CASSVNRGTEAFF.

Ten or more counts support this clonotype. This chain connects TRBV6-2 or TRBV6-3 to TRBJ1-5; D remains ambiguous. CDR1 is MNHEY, CDR2 SVGEGT, per germline. Trimming removed 2 bases at V and 0 bases at J, with 5 bases between. The CDR3 runs to 14 residues. CDR3 sequence: CASSYSNSNQPQHF. The DNA of the CDR3 is TGTGCCAGCAGTTACAGTAATAGCAATCAGCCCCAGCATTTT.

V gene TRBV30 combines with J gene TRBJ2-7; 9 bases are shared with TRBD2. After removal of 3 bases from V and 6 bases from J, the junction contained 9 bases not matched to a gene. CDR3 size: 14 residues. CDR1 and CDR2 from the germline V gene are GTSNPN and SVGIG (reference sequence). The CDR3 sequence: CAWRSSGSWFEQYF. CDR3 DNA sequence: TGTGCCTGGAGGAGTAGCGGGAGCTGGTTCGAGCAGTACTTC.

In this sample, this clonotype turned up many times. V usage is TRBV3-1 and J usage is TRBJ1-5, with 7 bases lining up with TRBD1. Germline V lookup: CDR1 LGHDT, CDR2 YNNKEL (reference sequence). V lost 6 bases and J lost 4; bases outside the gene matches: 6. The CDR3 is made up of 14 amino acids. CDR3 nucleotides: TGTGCCAGCAGTCCAACAGGGGCAAATCAGCCCCAGCATTTT. Encoded protein: CASSPTGANQPQHF.

The chain carries TRBV6-1 and TRBJ1-2; D not resolved. Germline lookup yields CDR1 MNHNS and CDR2 SASEGT. V gave up 6 bases and J gave up 1 base, with 12 bases separating them. CDR3 length: 14 amino acids. The CDR3 spells CASSREDYNYGYTF. Here the CDR3 DNA reads TGTGCCAGCAGCCGGGAGGACTATAACTATGGCTACACCTTC.

This clonotype was detected many times. A much larger clone lies a single base off, so this may be a read error. V gene TRBV7-2 combines with J gene TRBJ2-1, with D perhaps assigned TRBD1 or TRBD2 (5 bases each). Germline V gene sequence: CDR1 SGHTA, CDR2 FQGNSA. The V gene lost 2 bases and the J gene lost 8 bases, with 7 bases spanning the gap. This CDR3 is built from 12 residues. This CDR3 is CASSLMGDEQFF. The CDR3, as DNA: TGTGCCAGCAGCTTAATGGGGGATGAGCAGTTCTTC.

In this sample, this clonotype turned up many times. The J gene is TRBJ1-1, the V gene TRBV28, with D hard to call. Germline V CDR1 and CDR2: MDHEN, SYDVKM. The CDR3 spans 10 residues. V lost 7 bases and J lost 5, with 5 bases in between. Here the CDR3 reads CASTRTEAFF. The CDR3 DNA reads as TGTGCCAGCACTAGAACTGAAGCTTTCTTT.

In this sample, this clonotype turned up a few times. V gene TRBV20-1 combines with J gene TRBJ1-5; TRBD1 agrees at 8 bases. The CDR3 is 14 amino acids. Germline CDR1 DFQATT, CDR2 SNEGSKA (reference sequence). With 2 bases clipped from V and 7 bases from J, the junction kept 7 bases outside the gene matches. The CDR3: CSARSQGAKQPQHF. In DNA, the CDR3 is TGCAGTGCTAGAAGTCAGGGGGCGAAGCAGCCCCAGCATTTT.

The rearrangement joins TRBV5-1 to TRBJ2-2; maybe TRBD1 (6 bases). The CDR3 contains 15 residues. Germline V CDR1 and CDR2: SGHRS, YFSETQ. V lost 4 bases to trimming and J lost 4 bases, with 14 bases between them. This chain's CDR3 is CASSTRTEGTGELFF. Written as DNA, the CDR3 is TGCGCCAGCAGCACTCGGACAGAGGGCACCGGGGAGCTGTTTTTT.

This clonotype was recorded at least ten times. The chain recombines TRBV30 with TRBJ1-2, with D uncertain. The CDR3 has 12 amino acids. V lost 1 base, J lost 4 bases, and 7 bases lay in between. Germline assignment: CDR1 GTSNPN and CDR2 SVGIG (reference sequence). The CDR3 region is CAWSGSVYGYTF. The DNA for the CDR3 is TGTGCCTGGAGTGGGTCCGTCTATGGCTACACCTTC.

This clonotype was observed a few times. CDR3 residues: CANGRGNTGELFF. CDR3 bases: TGTGCCAACGGGAGGGGGAACACCGGGGAGCTGTTTTTT. V and J are TRBV2 and TRBJ2-2; 8 bases fit TRBD2. This CDR3 is 13 amino acids long. CDR1 is SNHLY and CDR2 is FYNNEI in the germline V gene. Trimming took 10 bases from V and 1 from J; bases not matched to a gene: 2.

This clonotype was observed many times. V is TRBV30 and J is TRBJ1-1; maybe TRBD1 (5 bases). Germline lookup yields CDR1 GTSNPN and CDR2 SVGIG (reference sequence). V lost 3 bases and J 10 bases, leaving 9 bases between the germline ends. This CDR3 contains 10 residues. The CDR3 region has the DNA TGTGCCTGGAGCGGGGGTCGAGCTTTCTTT. Translation: CAWSGGRAFF.

In this sample, this clonotype turned up many times. The chain has TRBV28 and TRBJ2-3; D is perhaps TRBD2 (6 bases). The CDR3 extends over 14 amino acids. CDR1 MDHEN and CDR2 SYDVKM come from the germline V gene. V was shortened by 3 bases and J by 5 bases, with 12 bases between the two germline ends. The chain's CDR3 is CASSLPGDIDTQYF. CDR3 nucleotide sequence: TGTGCCAGCAGTTTGCCGGGGGATATAGATACGCAGTATTTT.

This clonotype was seen at least ten times. The V gene is TRBV6-2 or TRBV6-3, the J gene TRBJ2-7; 9 positions match TRBD1. J gave up 9 bases and V 6 bases, and 9 bases lay outside the gene matches. The germline V gene has CDR1 MNHEY and CDR2 SVGEGT. This CDR3 region has 13 residues. CDR3 sequence reads: CASSLGQGKRQYF. In DNA, the CDR3 is TGTGCCAGCAGCCTCGGACAGGGGAAAAGGCAGTACTTC.

In this sample, this clonotype turned up once. The chain links TRBV25-1 to TRBJ1-6; 9 bases are shared with TRBD1. CDR1 is MGHDK, CDR2 SYGVNS, per germline. The J segment lost 9 bases and the V segment lost 3 bases, leaving 6 bases of the junction unmatched. The CDR3 is 15 amino acids. The CDR3 bases are TGTGCCAGCAGTGACGGACAGGGGTTAAGTTCACCCCTCCACTTT. Its protein is CASSDGQGLSSPLHF.

Turning to this clonotype: One end of the junction varies from germline; a read error may be responsible. The gene calls are TRBV7-7 and TRBJ2-1; the D gene is possibly TRBD1 (6 bases). The germline CDR1 and CDR2 sequences are SSHAT and FNYEAQ (reference sequence). This CDR3 comprises 14 residues. The CDR3: CASSSTQGALEQFF. DNA for the CDR3: TGTGCTAGCAGCTCGACACAGGGTGCACTTGAGCAGTTCTTC. Supplemented by reference TRBV7-7 and TRBJ2-1, the full variable domain reads GAGVSQSPRYKVTKRGQDVTLRCDPISSHATLYWYQQALGQGPEFLTYFNYEAQPDKSGLPSDRFSAERPEGSISTLTIQRTEQRDSAMYRCASSSTQGALEQFFGPGTRLTVL.

This chain joins TRBV30 and TRBJ2-1; 10 nucleotides agree with TRBD1. The CDR3 is 14 amino acids. From germline, CDR1 is GTSNPN and CDR2 SVGIG (reference sequence). V dropped 2 bases and J dropped 4; count of bases not matched to a gene: 2. The CDR3 nucleotides are TGTGCCTGGAGTCGGACAGGGGGTTACAATGAGCAGTTCTTC. Translated, it gives CAWSRTGGYNEQFF.

This clonotype was detected many times. This chain uses TRBV5-1 with TRBJ2-3; TRBD1 agrees at 8 bases. J lost 2 bases, V lost 6 bases, and 8 bases had no gene match. CDR3 length: 15 amino acids. The germline gives CDR1 SGHRS, CDR2 YFSETQ. CDR3 loop: CASNPTGDDTDTQYF. The CDR3, as DNA: TGCGCCAGCAACCCGACAGGGGATGACACAGATACGCAGTATTTT.

This chain joins TRBV20-1 and TRBJ2-7; D is uncertain. V dropped 5 bases and J dropped 5 bases, with 16 bases sitting between them. Looked up from germline, CDR1 is DFQATT and CDR2 is SNEGSKA (reference sequence). The CDR3 has 13 residues. The CDR3 region has the DNA TGCAGTGCTGTGGACGGGTATAGGAACGAGCAGTACTTC. This translates into CSAVDGYRNEQYF.

The chain employs TRBV30 and TRBJ2-1, with 11 bases fitting TRBD2. The V gene end was trimmed by 8 bases and the J gene end by 6 bases; junction bases not matched to a gene: 15. The germline V gene has CDR1 GTSNPN and CDR2 SVGIG (reference sequence). CDR3 length: 16 residues. CDR3 loop: CASSMLAGGVGNEQFF. Here the CDR3 DNA reads TGTGCCAGTAGTATGCTAGCGGGAGGTGTCGGCAATGAGCAGTTCTTC.

The V call is TRBV6-5, the J call TRBJ1-1; perhaps TRBD1 as D (6 bases). The CDR3 sequence is 15 residues long. V was clipped by 0 bases and J by 5 bases, with 13 bases between them. Germline V gene lookup returns CDR1 MNHEY and CDR2 SVGAGI. The CDR3 bases are TGTGCCAGCAGTTACTCGAGGGGGAGGTTAACTGAAGCTTTCTTT. Protein product: CASSYSRGRLTEAFF.

This clonotype appeared a few times. The J gene is TRBJ1-1, the V gene TRBV4-1; TRBD1 might be the D (5 bases). This CDR3 spans 14 amino acids. The V end was cut by 8 bases, the J end by 1 base, with 14 bases between. Germline CDR1 reads MGHRA; CDR2 reads YSYEKL. CDR3 DNA: TGCGCCAGCCGCCTGTTGGGGGAGAACACTGAAGCTTTCTTT. The encoded protein is CASRLLGENTEAFF.

This clonotype has just one count. The gene calls are TRBV11-2 and TRBJ2-1, with D perhaps TRBD1 (6 bases). Trimming shortened V by 5 bases and J by 10 bases, and 18 bases separated the two germline ends. In germline, CDR1 is SGHAT, CDR2 FQNNGV. The CDR3 covers 14 residues. CDR3: CASSPSGAHMEQFF. The CDR3 nucleotides are TGTGCCAGCAGCCCCTCAGGGGCCCATATGGAGCAGTTCTTC.

This clonotype showed up many times. The chain employs TRBV28 and TRBJ2-1; 7 bases map to TRBD2. Per the germline V gene, CDR1 is MDHEN and CDR2 is SYDVKM. The V segment lost 7 bases and the J segment 4 bases; nucleotides outside the gene matches: 7. CDR3 size: 14 residues. This chain's CDR3 is CASTPGGRYNEQFF. In DNA form, the CDR3 reads TGTGCCAGCACCCCGGGGGGAAGATACAATGAGCAGTTCTTC.

At least ten counts were recorded for this clonotype. The V call is TRBV5-1, the J call TRBJ2-1; 10 positions agree with TRBD2. After removal of 4 bases from V and 10 bases from J, the junction contained 11 bases not matched to a gene. Germline-derived CDR1 and CDR2 are SGHRS and YFSETQ. The CDR3 covers 15 residues. The CDR3 nucleotides read TGCGCCAGCAGCGTGGCCGGGACTAGCGTTATAGAGCAGTTCTTC. Translating it yields CASSVAGTSVIEQFF.